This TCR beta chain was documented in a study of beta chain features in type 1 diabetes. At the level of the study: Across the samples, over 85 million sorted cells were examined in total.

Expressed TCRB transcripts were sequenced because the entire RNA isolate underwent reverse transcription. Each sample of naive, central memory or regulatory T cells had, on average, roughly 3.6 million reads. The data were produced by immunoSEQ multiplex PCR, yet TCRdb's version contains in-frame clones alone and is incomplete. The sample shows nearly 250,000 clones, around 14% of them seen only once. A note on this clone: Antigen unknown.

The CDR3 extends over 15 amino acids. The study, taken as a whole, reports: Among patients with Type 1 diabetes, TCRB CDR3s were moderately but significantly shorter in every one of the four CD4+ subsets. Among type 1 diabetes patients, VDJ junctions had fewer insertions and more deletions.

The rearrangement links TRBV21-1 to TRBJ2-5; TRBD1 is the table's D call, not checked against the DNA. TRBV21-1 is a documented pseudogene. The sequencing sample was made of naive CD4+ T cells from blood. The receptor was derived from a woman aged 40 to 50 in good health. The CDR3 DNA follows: TGTGCCAGCAGCAAACGGATAAACAGGGGTGGGACCCAGTACTTC. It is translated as CASSKRINRGGTQYF.